The 7 T cell receptor beta chains reported below all come from one sample, sequenced in a study of early T cells in non-severe SARS-CoV-2 infection. In TCRdb, the 5' RACE reads were re-called with MiXCR into one record per CDR3 protein. The table shows about 54,000 distinct CDR3 sequences, with about 7.6% occurring only once. The sample consisted of whole blood, taken at baseline. These receptors all stem from an adult who was a healthcare worker with PCR-confirmed SARS-CoV-2 infection or an uninfected control (not recorded which).

V usage is TRBV4-1 and J usage is TRBJ2-7; TRBD1 might be the D (6 bases). Germline V gives CDR1 MGHRA, CDR2 YSYEKL. This CDR3 is 19 amino acids long. Trimming shortened V by 1 base and J by 2 bases, and 24 bases separated the two germline ends. The CDR3 protein is CASSQALNRLGGRAYEQYF. CDR3 nucleotide sequence: TGCGCCAGCAGCCAAGCCCTGAATCGATTAGGGGGACGCGCCTACGAGCAGTACTTC.

The sample holds many counts of this clonotype. The chain combines TRBV20-1 with TRBJ2-2, with D perhaps TRBD2 (6 bases). The CDR3 has 16 residues. Trimming removed 4 bases at V and 1 base at J, with 16 bases between. Germline loops: CDR1 DFQATT, CDR2 SNEGSKA (reference sequence). Here the CDR3 DNA reads TGCAGTGCTACCATACTAGCTTCGGGGAACACCGGGGAGCTGTTTTTT. Translated, it gives CSATILASGNTGELFF.

This sequence joins TRBV5-4 and TRBJ2-7; 7 bases fit TRBD2. V lost 10 bases to trimming and J lost 2 bases; unmatched junction nucleotides: 6. Germline CDR1 SGHNT, CDR2 YYREEE (reference sequence). The CDR3 consists of 12 residues. The CDR3 bases are TGTGCCGCGGGAGCGGATACCTACGAGCAGTACTTC. Its protein is CAAGADTYEQYF. The full variable domain, with the rest looked up from reference TRBV5-4 and TRBJ2-7, is ETGVTQSPTHLIKTRGQQVTLRCSSQSGHNTVSWYQQALGQGPQFIFQYYREEENGRGNFPPRFSGLQFPNYSSELNVNALELDDSALYLCAAGADTYEQYFGPGTRLTVT.

The table lists this clonotype with many counts. This chain links TRBV12-3 or TRBV12-4 with TRBJ2-2; D is uncertain. Trimming removed 3 bases at V and 4 bases at J, with 3 bases between. CDR3 size: 12 residues. CDR3 coding DNA: TGTGCCAGCAGTTTCGGCACCGGGGAGCTGTTTTTT. It is translated as CASSFGTGELFF.

In its sample, this clonotype was seen a few times. V and J are TRBV3-1 and TRBJ2-7; a possible D gene is TRBD2 (5 bases). Germline V CDR1 and CDR2: LGHDT, YNNKEL (reference sequence). V was clipped by 1 base and J by 2 bases, with 15 bases between them. The CDR3 length is 16 residues. Here the CDR3 reads CASSQGPGEGAYEQYF. The CDR3 DNA reads as TGTGCCAGCAGCCAAGGTCCTGGCGAGGGAGCCTACGAGCAGTACTTC.

The rearrangement joins TRBV6-1 to TRBJ2-3; D is uncertain. This CDR3 has 15 amino acids. Deletions cut 1 base from V and 0 bases from J, with 8 bases between. Germline assignment: CDR1 MNHNS and CDR2 SASEGT. The CDR3 is CASSEVYNSTDTQYF. The CDR3 DNA reads TGTGCCAGCAGTGAAGTATATAATAGCACAGATACGCAGTATTTT.

The rearrangement uses TRBV28 and TRBJ1-2, with 8 bases matching TRBD1. Germline lookup yields CDR1 MDHEN and CDR2 SYDVKM. The CDR3 is made up of 15 amino acids. V was clipped by 5 bases and J by 7 bases; unmatched bases: 12. The chain's CDR3 is CASSPLRGRWGGYTF. The CDR3 DNA reads TGTGCCAGCAGTCCCCTCAGGGGGCGCTGGGGTGGCTACACCTTC.